This TCR beta chain was sequenced in a study of cytomegalovirus exposure and HLA in healthy donors. Produced via immunoSEQ multiplex PCR; TCRdb's table is partial and in-frame only. The sample carries more than 55,000 clones, nearly 90% recorded once. The table lists this clone with a count of one. This clonotype was obtained from a woman aged 18-29 years in good health and CMV-seronegative. The specimen was PBMCs.

CDR3 DNA: TGTGCCGTAACAGACTCCTACAATGAGCAGTTCTTC. Protein: CAVTDSYNEQFF. The V call is TRBV30, the J call TRBJ2-1; D remains unclear. Deletions cut 8 bases from V and 0 bases from J, with 8 bases between. Germline assignment: CDR1 GTSNPN and CDR2 SVGIG (reference sequence). The CDR3 extends over 12 amino acids.